This T cell receptor beta chain was documented in a study of blood T cell repertoires in COVID-19. Across the study: Whether acute or convalescent, the COVID-19 samples came from the United States, Italy and Spain.

Repertoires were generated with immunoSEQ multiplex PCR, while TCRdb's copy carries only in-frame clones and drops some. The sample includes 350,000 to 400,000 clones, over 75% of them seen just once. Participant ages covered about 18 to 95 years across some 25 US areas. The CDR3 consists of 15 residues. The germline V gene encodes CDR1 ENHRY and CDR2 SYGVKD. J gave up 7 bases and V 4 bases, and 12 bases lay outside the gene matches. Sample: PBMCs or T cells enriched from blood (not recorded which). This chain joins TRBV10-3 and TRBJ1-2; 7 bases agree with TRBD1. The sequence was collected from a man in his forties in a cohort exposed to, infected with or recovered from COVID-19 (not recorded which). CDR3 in amino acids: CAISGRTGAVGGYTF. The CDR3 DNA reads TGTGCCATCAGTGGAAGAACAGGGGCAGTTGGTGGCTACACCTTC.